These 6 T cell receptor beta chains originate from one sample sequenced in a study of T cells in Graves' hyperthyroidism and ophthalmopathy. TCR beta CDR3 region amplification was performed from RNA transcripts. First-round RT-PCR of the TCR CDR3 relied on the HTBI primer set. TCRdb recomputed calls from the multiplex PCR reads with MiXCR, one row per CDR3 protein. The sample lists around 570,000 distinct CDR3 sequences, just under 20% seen once, with 40% to 50% in the top ten. Input material: blood. These receptors were taken from a middle-aged man with Graves' ophthalmopathy.

This chain links TRBV19 with TRBJ2-1; the D is unclear. V gave up 6 bases and J gave up 9 bases, with 15 bases separating them. This CDR3 contains 13 residues. Germline loops: CDR1 LNHDA, CDR2 SQIVND (reference sequence). Here the CDR3 reads CASSLGLAVEQFF. The DNA for the CDR3 is TGTGCCAGTAGCCTTGGGCTGGCCGTTGAGCAGTTCTTC. The complete variable domain, with remaining parts taken from reference TRBV19 and TRBJ2-1, reads DGGITQSPKYLFRKEGQNVTLSCEQNLNHDAMYWYRQDPGQGLRLIYYSQIVNDFQKGDIAEGYSVSREKKESFPLTVTSAQKNPTAFYLCASSLGLAVEQFFGPGTRLTVL.

There are a few counts of this clonotype. The chain has TRBV30 and TRBJ1-2; D may be TRBD1 (5 bases). CDR3 length equals 14 residues. Trimming left V 0 bases short and J 6 bases short, with 14 bases between. CDR1 is GTSNPN, CDR2 SVGIG, per germline (reference sequence). The CDR3 loop is CAWSVGVRQNGYTF. The CDR3 DNA sequence: TGTGCCTGGAGTGTAGGGGTTAGACAGAATGGCTACACCTTC.

The chain has TRBV20-1 and TRBJ2-1; D is unclear. CDR1 DFQATT and CDR2 SNEGSKA come from the germline V gene (reference sequence). V was trimmed by 2 bases and J by 1 base, leaving 9 bases between them. The CDR3 is 14 amino acids. CDR3 loop: CSARPGRSYNEQFF. The CDR3 region has the DNA TGCAGTGCTAGACCTGGACGGTCCTACAATGAGCAGTTCTTC.

The chain combines TRBV28 with TRBJ2-3, with no clear D. The V gene's germline CDR1 is MDHEN and CDR2 SYDVKM. Trimming took off 4 bases at V and 6 bases at J, with 8 bases between the two ends. CDR3 size: 12 residues. CDR3 sequence: CASSSPTDTQYF. CDR3 nucleotide sequence: TGTGCCAGCAGTTCCCCCACGGATACGCAGTATTTT.

The chain employs TRBV4-1 and TRBJ2-1; tentatively, D is TRBD1 or TRBD2 (6 bases each). This CDR3 has 17 amino acids. The V gene's germline CDR1 is MGHRA and CDR2 YSYEKL. The V gene lost 4 bases and the J gene lost 7 bases, with 23 bases spanning the gap. The CDR3 DNA reads as TGCGCCAGCAGCCCGATAGGGGGTGGGAGGATGGGAAATGAGCAGTTCTTC. It specifies CASSPIGGGRMGNEQFF.

The rearrangement links TRBV7-9 to TRBJ2-1; 7 nucleotides align to TRBD2. Unmatched junction bases numbered 9, after V lost 7 bases and J lost 6 bases. CDR3 length: 14 amino acids. CDR1 SEHNR and CDR2 FQNEAQ come from the germline V gene (reference sequence). CDR3 in amino acids: CASNRGEGLNEQFF. The CDR3 region has the DNA TGTGCCAGCAATCGGGGGGAGGGCCTCAATGAGCAGTTCTTC.